These 9 T cell receptor beta chains were all obtained from the same sample, sequenced in a study of T cell responses to AZD1222 COVID-19 vaccine. Measured with immunoSEQ multiplex PCR; TCRdb has only the in-frame clones, and not every one. Among about 93,000 clones listed, 70% to 90% were seen once. This specimen was peripheral blood, taken on day 0 of AZD1222 vaccination. The receptors shown here come from an adult in good health.

The rearrangement links TRBV18 to TRBJ2-2; D unclear. The CDR3 covers 14 residues. Germline CDR1 and CDR2: KGHSH and LQKENI. The germline V and J ends were trimmed by 0 bases and 0 bases, with 2 bases remaining between them. This CDR3 is CASSPPTNTGELFF. The DNA of the CDR3 is TGTGCCAGCTCACCACCTACGAACACCGGGGAGCTGTTTTTT.

The chain has TRBV11-3 and TRBJ2-1, with D possibly called TRBD1 or TRBD2 (5 bases each). Trimming took 5 bases from V and 8 from J, leaving 19 bases between them. Germline V CDR1 and CDR2: SGHNT, YENEEA. The CDR3 covers 15 residues. The CDR3 coding sequence is TGTGCCAGCAGCCGAGGGACGGCCTTTATGGATGAGCAGTTCTTC. It translates to CASSRGTAFMDEQFF.

The chain employs TRBV6-5 and TRBJ1-2; no clear D. Germline assignment: CDR1 MNHEY and CDR2 SVGAGI. Deletions cut 2 bases from V and 4 bases from J, with 8 bases between. CDR3 length equals 13 residues. CDR3 sequence reads: CASSYVSSYGYTF. The DNA of the CDR3 is TGTGCCAGCAGTTACGTGTCCTCCTATGGCTACACCTTC.

This chain uses TRBV11-3 with TRBJ1-1; D gene uncertain. This CDR3 has 14 amino acids. Germline CDR1 and CDR2: SGHNT and YENEEA. Trimming took off 5 bases at V and 1 base at J, with 11 bases between the two ends. For the CDR3, the DNA is TGTGCCAGCAGCCGAACCTCCGGGAACACTGAAGCTTTCTTT. The encoded protein is CASSRTSGNTEAFF.

The V call is TRBV27, the J call TRBJ2-7; D possibly corresponds to TRBD2 (5 bases). With 3 bases removed from V and 4 bases from J, the gap between germline ends came to 7 bases. This CDR3 comprises 12 residues. Germline V gene lookup returns CDR1 MNHEY and CDR2 SMNVEV (reference sequence). The CDR3 DNA follows: TGTGCCAGCAGTTTTACGGGATACGAGCAGTACTTC. It translates to CASSFTGYEQYF.

The chain couples TRBV15 to TRBJ1-4; TRBD1 aligns across 7 bases. J was trimmed by 8 bases and V by 0 bases; bases with no gene match: 6. There are 15 residues in the CDR3. CDR1 is LNHNV and CDR2 is YYDKDF in the germline V gene (reference sequence). As DNA, the CDR3 is TGTGCCACCAGCAGAGATGGTCAGGGGGGCGAAAAACTGTTTTTT. This sequence encodes CATSRDGQGGEKLFF.

The V call is TRBV6-5, the J call TRBJ2-7; TRBD2 matches at 8 bases. This CDR3 is 15 amino acids long. Trimming at V came to 6 bases and at J to 1 base, leaving 8 bases not matched to a gene. Germline V gene sequence: CDR1 MNHEY, CDR2 SVGAGI. As DNA, the CDR3 is TGTGCCAGCAGCTTAACCGGGACTAGTTCCTACGAGCAGTACTTC. This codes for CASSLTGTSSYEQYF.

The chain links TRBV18 to TRBJ2-5; the D gene is possibly TRBD2 (5 bases). Germline-derived CDR1 and CDR2 are KGHSH and LQKENI. The length of the CDR3 is 19 residues. V gave up 0 bases and J gave up 5 bases, with 25 bases separating them. CDR3 bases: TGTGCCAGCTCACCACCTATGGGGTCGGGAAGTCCAAGAATCGAGACCCAGTACTTC. It is translated as CASSPPMGSGSPRIETQYF.

The chain has TRBV28 and TRBJ1-2, with a tentative D call TRBD1 (5 bases). The CDR3 covers 12 residues. From germline, CDR1 is MDHEN and CDR2 SYDVKM. Trimming stripped 3 bases from V and 8 bases from J, with 10 bases between. The CDR3 protein is CASSFQGLGYTF. The CDR3 DNA follows: TGTGCCAGCAGTTTCCAGGGACTGGGCTACACCTTC.